Below, one T cell receptor beta chain is given with its context. Its antigen is unknown. This sample was included in a study of T cells in Graves' hyperthyroidism and ophthalmopathy. Study-level points and caveats: Before onset, by a median of around six months, the model predicted ophthalmopathy. Patients with ophthalmopathy were separated from those with stable hyperthyroidism by a 13 V-J model.

Patients were aged 18 to 65, had disease duration under 2 months, and had newly diagnosed hyperthyroidism. Diagnoses were made from clinical symptoms, serum measures (thyroxine and TRAb), thyroid ultrasound and orbital computed tomography. Amplification targeted TCR beta CDR3 regions from RNA transcripts. HTBI primers drove first-round RT-PCR of the TCR CDR3. TCRdb reprocessed the multiplex PCR reads with MiXCR, giving one entry per CDR3 protein. The data show about 590,000 distinct CDR3 sequences, roughly 14% seen once. Germline lookup yields CDR1 SGHTA and CDR2 FQGTGA. CDR3 length equals 14 residues. V gave up 5 bases and J gave up 2 bases, with 10 bases separating them.

The chain has TRBV7-3 and TRBJ2-1; maybe TRBD1 (6 bases). This receptor was identified in a young woman with Graves' hyperthyroidism. The sample taken for sequencing was blood. The CDR3: CASSRDTTYNEQFF. The CDR3 region has the DNA TGTGCCAGCAGCCGGGACACAACCTACAATGAGCAGTTCTTC.